The rows below give T cell receptor beta chains drawn from one sample of a study of blood T cell repertoires in COVID-19. The assay was immunoSEQ multiplex PCR, and TCRdb's table has in-frame clones only and misses some. The sample includes some 31,000 clones, approximately 90% seen only once; the top ten take about 12%. The sample comprised peripheral blood. These receptors originate from a human donor in a cohort sampled during active COVID-19. CDR3s include the opening cysteine and the closing phenylalanine or tryptophan. Each record gives: J gene, V gene, D gene, clone size, CDR3 protein, CDR3 DNA. D genes are given only for firm matches. The size field is filled for only some rows; it gives once, few, many or a size class.

TRBJ1-1,TRBV11-2,NA,NA,CASSLMGGTEAFF,TGTGCCAGCAGCTTAATGGGGGGCACTGAAGCTTTCTTT
TRBJ2-5,TRBV5-1,NA,NA,CASSLGSLETQYF,TGCGCCAGCAGCTTGGGGAGTCTTGAGACCCAGTACTTC
TRBJ2-3,TRBV7-9,NA,NA,CASSLGEDTQYF,TGTGCCAGCAGCTTAGGAGAAGATACGCAGTATTTT
TRBJ2-1,TRBV19,TRBD2,NA,CASSTGSGRRGGNEQFF,TGTGCCAGTAGTACTGGGAGCGGGAGGCGTGGGGGCAATGAGCAGTTCTTC
TRBJ1-1,TRBV20-1,TRBD1,NA,CSARDSKAFF,TGCAGTGCCAGGGACAGCAAAGCTTTCTTT
TRBJ1-2,TRBV11-2,NA,NA,CASSLVGDGYTF,TGTGCCAGCAGCTTGGTAGGGGATGGCTACACCTTC
TRBJ2-2,TRBV7-2,TRBD2,NA,CASSTRLAGDRGTGELFF,TGTGCCAGCAGCACCAGACTAGCGGGAGATCGTGGCACCGGGGAGCTGTTTTTT
TRBJ2-2,TRBV28,TRBD2,NA,CASRAAGTGELFF,TGTGCCAGCAGGGCAGCGGGAACCGGGGAGCTGTTTTTT
TRBJ2-3,TRBV7-8,NA,NA,CASSDTPGLGTQYF,TGTGCCAGCAGTGACACGCCAGGGTTGGGCACGCAGTATTTT
TRBJ1-1,TRBV6-5,NA,NA,CASRLDRVNTEAFF,TGTGCCAGCAGGCTAGACAGAGTGAACACTGAAGCTTTCTTT
TRBJ2-2,TRBV7-6,TRBD2,NA,CASSPRLAGEDTGELFF,TGTGCCAGCAGCCCAAGACTAGCGGGCGAAGACACCGGGGAGCTGTTTTTT
TRBJ1-2,TRBV2,NA,NA,CASSEARGNYGYTF,TGTGCCAGCAGTGAAGCTCGAGGGAACTATGGCTACACCTTC
TRBJ2-2,TRBV27,TRBD1,NA,CASSPLRGTADSNTGELFF,TGTGCCAGCAGTCCGCTCCGAGGGACAGCCGATTCGAACACCGGGGAGCTGTTTTTT
TRBJ2-1,TRBV2,TRBD2,once,CASRELAEGSYNEQFF,TGTGCCAGCAGAGAACTAGCGGAGGGCTCCTACAATGAGCAGTTCTTC
TRBJ2-3,TRBV5-6,TRBD2,NA,CASSLTSGSDTQYF,TGTGCCAGCAGCTTGACTAGCGGATCAGATACGCAGTATTTT
TRBJ2-2,TRBV19,NA,NA,CASSTLRQATGTGELFF,TGTGCCAGTAGTACCCTAAGACAGGCTACGGGGACCGGGGAGCTGTTTTTT
TRBJ1-6,TRBV15,NA,NA,CATSSDSRSPLHF,TGTGCCACCAGCTCCGACAGCCGTTCACCCCTCCACTTT
TRBJ2-1,TRBV7-3,NA,NA,CASSLDVGDHNEQFF,TGTGCCAGCAGCTTAGACGTGGGAGACCACAATGAGCAGTTCTTC
TRBJ1-2,TRBV27,NA,NA,CASRGSGDIIGGYTF,TGTGCCAGCAGAGGCTCCGGGGACATTATAGGAGGCTACACCTTC
TRBJ2-7,TRBV27,NA,NA,CASSFTGSYEQYF,TGTGCCAGCAGTTTCACGGGTTCCTACGAGCAGTACTTC
TRBJ2-5,TRBV2,NA,NA,CASSRLTAQYF,TGTGCCAGCAGCCGACTGACGGCCCAGTACTTC
TRBJ2-3,TRBV20-1,TRBD1,NA,CSASFRTEGAQGADTQYF,TGCAGTGCTAGTTTTCGGACAGAGGGGGCCCAGGGCGCAGATACGCAGTATTTT
TRBJ1-2,TRBV7-2,TRBD1,NA,CASSKGLGQPYGYTF,TGTGCCAGCAGTAAGGGGCTGGGACAGCCTTATGGCTACACCTTC
TRBJ2-1,TRBV27,NA,NA,CASSPTLNRDRSYNEQFF,TGTGCCAGCAGTCCCACCCTTAACAGGGACCGCTCCTACAATGAGCAGTTCTTC
TRBJ1-1,TRBV13,NA,NA,CASSPQDTEAFF,TGTGCCAGCAGCCCTCAGGACACTGAAGCTTTCTTT
TRBJ1-4,TRBV28,NA,NA,CASKGQGSPANEKLFF,TGTGCCAGCAAGGGGCAGGGATCACCCGCTAATGAAAAACTGTTTTTT
TRBJ2-5,TRBV6-5,TRBD2,NA,CASSYSLAEETQYF,TGTGCCAGCAGTTACTCGCTAGCGGAAGAGACCCAGTACTTC
TRBJ2-3,TRBV5-1,NA,NA,CASSLGARRGDTQYF,TGCGCCAGCAGCTTGGGGGCCAGACGGGGTGATACGCAGTATTTT
TRBJ1-1,TRBV12-3/TRBV12-4,NA,NA,CASSRLAQAFF,TGTGCCAGCAGTCGTTTGGCACAAGCTTTCTTT
TRBJ2-5,TRBV19,NA,NA,CASSTGSGGETQYF,TGTGCCAGTAGTACCGGATCCGGCGGAGAGACCCAGTACTTC
TRBJ1-1,TRBV7-8,NA,medium-sized,CASRLSNTEAFF,TGTGCCAGCAGACTATCTAACACTGAAGCTTTCTTT
TRBJ1-1,TRBV28,NA,few,CASSSRLGQTNTEAFF,TGTGCCAGCAGCTCACGCCTCGGACAGACGAACACTGAAGCTTTCTTT
TRBJ2-2,TRBV9,NA,NA,CASSPLNRGLGNTGELFF,TGTGCCAGCAGCCCCTTGAATAGGGGGTTGGGGAACACCGGGGAGCTGTTTTTT
TRBJ2-7,TRBV5-1,TRBD2,NA,CASSLEPAGGGYEQYF,TGCGCCAGCAGCTTGGAACCAGCGGGAGGGGGCTACGAGCAGTACTTC
TRBJ1-2,TRBV11-1,TRBD1,once,CASSRAGTGGSYGYTF,TGTGCCAGCAGCCGCGCCGGGACAGGGGGCTCTTATGGCTACACCTTC
TRBJ2-7,TRBV12-5,TRBD2,NA,CASVISTSGNSGEQYF,TGTGCTAGTGTCATTTCGACTAGCGGGAACAGTGGCGAGCAGTACTTC
TRBJ1-5,TRBV30,NA,NA,CAWSPSGGSGGQPQHF,TGTGCCTGGAGTCCCTCTGGAGGGTCGGGCGGTCAGCCCCAGCATTTT
TRBJ2-1,TRBV9,TRBD2,NA,CASSARAGLVGNEQFF,TGTGCCAGCAGCGCCAGGGCGGGACTAGTAGGAAATGAGCAGTTCTTC
TRBJ2-2,TRBV2,TRBD2,NA,CASEGLAGALGTGELFF,TGTGCCAGCGAAGGACTAGCGGGAGCCCTAGGTACCGGGGAGCTGTTTTTT
TRBJ2-3,TRBV7-8,TRBD2,NA,CAGASGSYTDTQYF,TGTGCTGGGGCTAGCGGGAGTTACACAGATACGCAGTATTTT
TRBJ2-1,TRBV7-3,NA,NA,CASSTSGGEQFF,TGTGCCAGCAGCACATCGGGTGGCGAGCAGTTCTTC
TRBJ2-5,TRBV7-8,NA,NA,CASSLGGEQTQYF,TGTGCCAGCAGCTTAGGGGGGGAACAGACCCAGTACTTC
TRBJ2-1,TRBV3-1/TRBV3-2,NA,NA,CASSQVAGVGTDEQFF,TGTGCCAGCAGCCAAGTTGCGGGCGTTGGTACTGATGAGCAGTTCTTC
TRBJ1-2,TRBV27,TRBD1,NA,CASSPSYRGRDGYTF,TGTGCCAGCAGCCCAAGTTACAGGGGTAGGGATGGCTACACCTTC
TRBJ1-6,TRBV19,NA,once,CASTTQGSDSPLHF,TGTGCCAGTACCACCCAGGGTAGTGATTCACCCCTCCACTTT
TRBJ1-2,TRBV24-1,TRBD1,NA,CATSDPGTDYGYTF,TGTGCCACCAGTGACCCCGGGACAGACTATGGCTACACCTTC
TRBJ2-1,TRBV3-1/TRBV3-2,NA,NA,CASSQINNEQFF,TGTGCCAGCAGCCAAATCAACAATGAGCAGTTCTTC
TRBJ2-7,TRBV7-8,NA,NA,CASSTPYEQYF,TGTGCCAGCAGCACACCGTACGAGCAGTACTTC
TRBJ2-1,TRBV6-6,TRBD2,NA,CASSYSTSAQQFF,TGTGCCAGCAGTTACTCGACTAGCGCCCAGCAGTTCTTC
TRBJ2-1,TRBV7-3,TRBD1,NA,CASSLIPRDRGHDEQFF,TGTGCCAGCAGCTTAATTCCTCGGGACAGGGGGCATGATGAGCAGTTCTTC
TRBJ1-2,TRBV5-4,TRBD1,NA,CASSLGTGGRYGYTF,TGTGCCAGCAGCTTGGGGACAGGGGGGCGGTATGGCTACACCTTC